The 27 T cell receptor beta chains in this list originate from one sample, sequenced in a study of cytomegalovirus exposure and HLA in healthy donors. Amplification used 60 Vbeta primers and 13 Jbeta primers. Measured with immunoSEQ multiplex PCR; TCRdb has only the in-frame clones, and not every one. The table records some 140,000 clones, 80% of them present only once. Sequencing was performed on PBMCs. The receptors come from a woman in her 40s in good health and CMV-seropositive.

The chain uses TRBV7-9 and TRBJ2-7; the D is unclear. The V gene lost 2 bases and the J gene lost 3 bases, with 11 bases spanning the gap. This CDR3 contains 14 residues. Germline V CDR1 and CDR2: SEHNR, FQNEAQ (reference sequence). The CDR3 DNA reads as TGTGCCAGCAGCTTATCGGCGGTGGGCTACGAGCAGTACTTC. Translating it yields CASSLSAVGYEQYF.

This clone appeared a few times. The CDR3 coding sequence is TGTGCCAGCAGCGGTCGCAGTGGGGCCAACGTCCTGACTTTC. The encoded protein is CASSGRSGANVLTF. V usage is TRBV7-6 and J usage is TRBJ2-6; D uncertain. This CDR3 comprises 14 residues. V dropped 5 bases and J dropped 3 bases, with 8 bases sitting between them. Germline loops: CDR1 SGHVS, CDR2 FNYEAQ. The variable domain in full, with the rest retrieved from reference TRBV7-6 and TRBJ2-6, is GAGVSQSPRYKVTKRGQDVALRCDPISGHVSLYWYRQALGQGPEFLTYFNYEAQQDKSGLPNDRFSAERPEGSISTLTIQRTEQRDSAMYRCASSGRSGANVLTFGAGSRLTVL.

This chain connects TRBV7-3 to TRBJ1-4; TRBD1 aligns across 8 bases. From germline, CDR1 is SGHTA and CDR2 FQGTGA. Trimming took 1 base from V and 8 from J; bases not matched to a gene: 6. The CDR3 sequence is 15 residues long. The CDR3 sequence: CASSLRAGTGEKLFF. In nucleotides, the CDR3 is TGTGCCAGCAGCTTAAGGGCCGGGACAGGAGAAAAACTGTTTTTT. The variable domain in full, with the rest retrieved from reference TRBV7-3 and TRBJ1-4, is GAGVSQTPSNKVTEKGKYVELRCDPISGHTALYWYRQSLGQGPEFLIYFQGTGAADDSGLPNDRFFAVRPEGSVSTLKIQRTERGDSAVYLCASSLRAGTGEKLFFGSGTQLSVL.

The table lists this clone with a few counts. This chain joins TRBV2 and TRBJ2-1; a possible D gene is TRBD1 (5 bases). Per the germline V gene, CDR1 is SNHLY and CDR2 is FYNNEI. V was clipped by 4 bases and J by 5 bases, with 12 bases between them. The CDR3 runs to 14 residues. This CDR3 reads CASSGQLVDNEQFF. The CDR3 coding sequence is TGTGCCAGCAGTGGACAGCTAGTTGACAATGAGCAGTTCTTC.

The chain combines TRBV5-1 with TRBJ2-7, with D maybe TRBD2 (5 bases). Trimming left V 6 bases short and J 2 bases short, with 15 bases between. CDR3 length: 14 amino acids. In germline, CDR1 is SGHRS, CDR2 YFSETQ. The CDR3 here is CASTPDNSAYEQYF. CDR3 DNA sequence: TGCGCCAGCACCCCAGACAATAGCGCCTACGAGCAGTACTTC.

The J gene is TRBJ2-3, the V gene TRBV27; D might be TRBD1 (5 bases). CDR3 length: 17 residues. The germline CDR1 and CDR2 sequences are MNHEY and SMNVEV (reference sequence). V lost 6 bases and J lost 5, with 24 bases in between. The CDR3 spells CASSQWGNSGERDTQYF. CDR3 DNA: TGTGCCAGCAGCCAATGGGGCAACTCAGGAGAACGAGATACGCAGTATTTT.

The V call is TRBV7-6, the J call TRBJ2-1; TRBD2 aligns across 7 bases. The CDR3 sequence is 15 residues long. Looked up from germline, CDR1 is SGHVS and CDR2 is FNYEAQ. V was clipped by 5 bases and J by 7 bases; unmatched bases: 11. CDR3 in amino acids: CASSQGAGLGNEQFF. The DNA for the CDR3 is TGTGCCAGCAGCCAAGGAGCGGGACTCGGTAATGAGCAGTTCTTC.

The chain combines TRBV11-2 with TRBJ2-3; D is possibly TRBD2 (5 bases). The CDR3 is made up of 16 amino acids. CDR1 is SGHAT and CDR2 is FQNNGV in the germline V gene. V lost 5 bases and J 0 bases, leaving 15 bases between the germline ends. CDR3 nucleotide sequence: TGTGCCAGCAGCCAACTAGGCTACCCTAGCACAGATACGCAGTATTTT. It codes for CASSQLGYPSTDTQYF. The full variable domain, in which reference TRBV11-2 and TRBJ2-3 provide the parts outside the CDR3, is EAGVAQSPRYKIIEKRQSVAFWCNPISGHATLYWYQQILGQGPKLLIQFQNNGVVDDSQLPKDRFSAERLKGVDSTLKIQPAKLEDSAVYLCASSQLGYPSTDTQYFGPGTRLTVL.

This chain connects TRBV27 to TRBJ2-6; 10 nucleotides line up with TRBD1. V dropped 6 bases and J dropped 0; count of bases not matched to a gene: 8. Germline-derived CDR1 and CDR2 are MNHEY and SMNVEV (reference sequence). The CDR3 length is 18 residues. The CDR3 region has the DNA TGTGCCAGCAGGAAGACAGGGGGCATCCACTCTGGGGCCAACGTCCTGACTTTC. This gives the protein CASRKTGGIHSGANVLTF. The full variable domain, with the rest looked up from reference TRBV27 and TRBJ2-6, is EAQVTQNPRYLITVTGKKLTVTCSQNMNHEYMSWYRQDPGLGLRQIYYSMNVEVTDKGDVPEGYKVSRKEKRNFPLILESPSPNQTSLYFCASRKTGGIHSGANVLTFGAGSRLTVL.

As regards this clone: The junction differs from germline at one of its ends, possibly a read error. This chain links TRBV25-1 with TRBJ1-1; 9 nucleotides agree with TRBD1. The CDR3 contains 18 residues. CDR1 and CDR2 (germline): MGHDK, SYGVNS. Here the CDR3 reads CASRPVGTGFGSNAEAFF. The DNA of the CDR3 is TGTGCCAGCAGACCCGTCGGGACAGGGTTCGGATCGAACGCTGAAGCTTTCTTT.

The chain recombines TRBV27 with TRBJ1-2, with D maybe TRBD1 (5 bases). V lost 5 bases, J lost 8 bases, and 24 bases lay in between. The CDR3 is 16 residues long. The germline V gene has CDR1 MNHEY and CDR2 SMNVEV (reference sequence). The CDR3 DNA is TGTGCCAGCAGTACCCAGAGGCACTATGATAAGGGGGGCTACACCTTC. This sequence encodes CASSTQRHYDKGGYTF.

V gene TRBV5-4 combines with J gene TRBJ2-5; 7 bases fit TRBD2. This CDR3 is 16 amino acids long. J was trimmed by 5 bases and V by 1 base; bases with no gene match: 11. The V gene's germline CDR1 is SGHNT and CDR2 YYREEE (reference sequence). CDR3 DNA sequence: TGTGCCAGCAGCTTGTCGGGGGGAGGAGTGAGCGAGACCCAGTACTTC. Its protein product is CASSLSGGGVSETQYF.

The chain recombines TRBV9 with TRBJ2-5; D is possibly TRBD2 (6 bases). V lost 1 base and J lost 4, with 11 bases in between. The CDR3 is made up of 14 amino acids. Germline CDR1 is SGDLS and CDR2 is YYNGEE. The CDR3 coding sequence is TGTGCCAGCAGCGTAAAAGGAGGGTCAGAGACCCAGTACTTC. It yields the protein CASSVKGGSETQYF.

This sequence joins TRBV6-5 and TRBJ1-1, with 9 nucleotides matching TRBD1. The V segment lost 6 bases and the J segment 4 bases; nucleotides outside the gene matches: 9. CDR1 and CDR2 (germline): MNHEY, SVGAGI. The CDR3 sequence is 15 residues long. The CDR3 region has the DNA TGTGCCAGCAGGGATGGGACAGGGCGGGGCACTGAAGCTTTCTTT. Translated, it gives CASRDGTGRGTEAFF.

The chain carries TRBV7-2 and TRBJ2-7, with a tentative D call TRBD2 (5 bases). V lost 5 bases and J lost 0, with 8 bases in between. This CDR3 region has 13 residues. The germline gives CDR1 SGHTA, CDR2 FQGNSA. CDR3 sequence: CASSRAVSYEQYF. CDR3 nucleotides: TGTGCCAGCAGCCGAGCGGTCTCCTACGAGCAGTACTTC.

The V gene is TRBV27, the J gene TRBJ2-7; possible D gene TRBD1, 5 bases. Germline CDR1 is MNHEY and CDR2 is SMNVEV (reference sequence). Trimming stripped 6 bases from V and 2 bases from J, with 8 bases between. The CDR3 has 12 amino acids. As DNA, the CDR3 is TGTGCCAGCAGACAGGTCACCTACGAGCAGTACTTC. The encoded protein is CASRQVTYEQYF.

In nucleotides, the CDR3 is TGTGCCAGCAGCTTGCAGGATACGCAGTATTTT. Its translation is CASSLQDTQYF. The chain combines TRBV5-4 with TRBJ2-3; no reliable D call. The CDR3 spans 11 residues. The germline CDR1 and CDR2 sequences are SGHNT and YYREEE (reference sequence). Trimming shortened V by 1 base and J by 6 bases, and 3 bases separated the two germline ends.

CDR3 amino acids: CASSLSDRRNEKLFF. Here the CDR3 DNA reads TGTGCCAGCAGTCTCTCGGACAGGAGAAATGAAAAACTGTTTTTT. The V call is TRBV28, the J call TRBJ1-4, with 7 bases lining up with TRBD1. J lost 5 bases, V lost 5 bases, and 8 bases had no gene match. Germline CDR1 is MDHEN and CDR2 is SYDVKM. The CDR3 loop spans 15 amino acids.

The rearrangement uses TRBV27 and TRBJ2-7; 9 bases line up with TRBD1. Germline V gene data show CDR1 as MNHEY and CDR2 as SMNVEV (reference sequence). CDR3 size: 16 residues. With V trimmed by 6 bases and J by 13 bases, 22 bases remained unmatched. Written as DNA, the CDR3 is TGTGCCAGCAGCTCGGCCCACCTAATGACAGGGGGTAGGTTTTACTTC. It translates to CASSSAHLMTGGRFYF.

The V gene is TRBV15, the J gene TRBJ2-2; D ambiguous. The CDR3 is 13 amino acids. The germline V gene has CDR1 LNHNV and CDR2 YYDKDF (reference sequence). Trimming cost V 4 bases and J 8 bases, with 11 bases left between them. Here the CDR3 reads CATSKKREGELFF. The CDR3 DNA reads TGTGCCACCAGCAAGAAGAGAGAAGGGGAGCTGTTTTTT.

The rearrangement links TRBV19 to TRBJ2-1, with a weak D call TRBD2 (6 bases). Germline V CDR1 and CDR2: LNHDA, SQIVND (reference sequence). V was pared by 5 bases and J by 2 bases, with 13 bases between. The CDR3 is 15 residues long. In nucleotides, the CDR3 is TGTGCCAGTAGTGGGGGACTGCCGGCCTACAATGAGCAGTTCTTC. Translating gives CASSGGLPAYNEQFF.

The chain carries TRBV5-1 and TRBJ2-7; TRBD1 matches 7 bases. The CDR3 totals 14 residues. Germline assignment: CDR1 SGHRS and CDR2 YFSETQ. V shed 1 base, J shed 4 bases, and the junction held 5 bases outside the gene matches. CDR3 DNA: TGCGCCAGCAGCTTGTCAGGGGGACGTTACGAGCAGTACTTC. This gives the protein CASSLSGGRYEQYF.

In its sample, this clone was seen a few times. The J gene is TRBJ1-5, the V gene TRBV6-1; D is undetermined. Per germline, CDR1 MNHNS and CDR2 SASEGT. The CDR3 has 13 residues. Trimming took off 2 bases at V and 4 bases at J, with 6 bases between the two ends. The CDR3 sequence: CASSESGNQPQHF. The CDR3 coding sequence is TGTGCCAGCAGTGAATCAGGAAATCAGCCCCAGCATTTT.

This clone appeared a few times. This sequence joins TRBV29-1 and TRBJ2-5; D might be TRBD2 (5 bases). V lost 6 bases, J lost 5 bases, and 10 bases lay in between. CDR1 and CDR2 (germline): SQVTM, ANQGSEA. The CDR3 runs to 11 residues. CDR3 region: CSVGSSETQYF. CDR3 in DNA: TGCAGCGTGGGGAGTTCGGAGACCCAGTACTTC.

The DNA of the CDR3 is TGTGCCAGCAGCGCCATCCGACAGGGTTCCTTCTCCTACGAGCAGTACTTC. Translated: CASSAIRQGSFSYEQYF. The chain couples TRBV7-9 to TRBJ2-7, with 7 nucleotides matching TRBD1. V lost 5 bases, J lost 0 bases, and 13 bases stayed unmatched. Germline CDR1 is SEHNR and CDR2 is FQNEAQ (reference sequence). This CDR3 comprises 17 residues.

The V call is TRBV18, the J call TRBJ2-3; 7 positions match TRBD2. This CDR3 spans 15 amino acids. Germline V gene lookup returns CDR1 KGHSH and CDR2 LQKENI. V dropped 1 base and J dropped 1; count of bases not matched to a gene: 2. The DNA of the CDR3 is TGTGCCAGCTCACCACTTCTAGCGGGCACAGATACGCAGTATTTT. Encoded protein: CASSPLLAGTDTQYF.

The rearrangement links TRBV5-1 to TRBJ2-4; 14 bases fit TRBD2. The CDR3 consists of 20 residues. The J segment lost 1 base and the V segment lost 0 bases, leaving 9 bases of the junction unmatched. Per germline, CDR1 SGHRS and CDR2 YFSETQ. The CDR3 spells CASSLGGLAGALWAKNIQYF. The CDR3 coding sequence is TGCGCCAGCAGCTTGGGGGGACTAGCGGGAGCCTTGTGGGCCAAAAACATTCAGTACTTC.